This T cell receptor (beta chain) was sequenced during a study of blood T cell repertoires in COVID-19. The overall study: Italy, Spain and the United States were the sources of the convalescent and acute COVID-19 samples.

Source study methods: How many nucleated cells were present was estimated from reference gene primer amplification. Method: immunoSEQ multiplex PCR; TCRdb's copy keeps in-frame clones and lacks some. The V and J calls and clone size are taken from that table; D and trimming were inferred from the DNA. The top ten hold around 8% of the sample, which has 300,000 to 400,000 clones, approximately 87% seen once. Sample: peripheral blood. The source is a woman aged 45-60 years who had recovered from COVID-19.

The CDR3 coding sequence is TGTGCCAGCAGCCTCAGGGGCGGGGGCACTGAAGCTTTCTTT. Protein product: CASSLRGGGTEAFF. V usage is TRBV5-4 and J usage is TRBJ1-1; D might be TRBD1 (6 bases). The CDR3 consists of 14 residues. Germline CDR1 and CDR2: SGHNT and YYREEE (reference sequence). V gave up 4 bases and J gave up 4 bases, with 14 bases separating them.